The clone carrying this T cell receptor (beta chain) was recorded a few times. Its antigen is not identified. V gave up 0 bases and J gave up 7 bases; unmatched junction bases: 13. The CDR3 contains 17 residues. Germline assignment: CDR1 SGDLS and CDR2 YYNGEE. The sample is drawn from a study of T cell responses to AZD1222 COVID-19 vaccine. General study results and limits: After two AZD1222 doses, spike-specific TCR breadth and depth rose versus day 0. Among those given AZD1222, only six were seropositive at baseline. Repertoires were obtained solely post-peak T cell response.

Clones were read by immunoSEQ multiplex PCR, and TCRdb kept only the in-frame ones, dropping some. The sample gives about 150,000 clones, 93% of which show up once; roughly 5% is in the top ten. Here the sequenced sample was peripheral blood, taken on day 0 of AZD1222 vaccination. The rearrangement links TRBV9 to TRBJ2-7, with 10 bases fitting TRBD2. The sequence came from an adult in good health. The CDR3, as DNA: TGTGCCAGCAGCGTAGATGGTGTCGCTAGCGGGAGTAGGGAGCAGTACTTC. This translates into CASSVDGVASGSREQYF.